Listed here are 8 T cell receptor beta chains from one sample, sequenced in a study of CD8+ T cells in alopecia areata. Treatment: oral pan-JAK inhibitor, 5-10 mg twice daily. RNA was isolated and reverse transcribed to cDNA, the sequencing template. Here immunoSEQ multiplex PCR was the method, and the copy in TCRdb shows in-frame clones only, minus some. The top ten hold about 15% of the sample, which has around 70,000 clones, 29% seen once. The specimen was CD8+ T cells sorted from blood, collected at week 4, from a patient treated with tofacitinib. Every receptor here comes from a human donor with alopecia areata.

This clone was seen only a few times. The chain combines TRBV27 with TRBJ2-7; 13 bases align to TRBD2. V trimming: 2 bases; J trimming: 4 bases; junction bases outside the gene matches: 2. Germline CDR1 is MNHEY and CDR2 is SMNVEV (reference sequence). This CDR3 has 15 amino acids. The CDR3 nucleotides are TGTGCCAGCAGTTTAAGGACTAGCGGGAGTTACGAGCAGTACTTC. Protein product: CASSLRTSGSYEQYF.

The chain combines TRBV11-2 with TRBJ2-5; D remains ambiguous. The CDR3 spans 14 residues. The germline V and J ends were trimmed by 4 bases and 0 bases, with 9 bases remaining between them. The germline V gene has CDR1 SGHAT and CDR2 FQNNGV. In DNA, the CDR3 is TGTGCCAGCAGCTCACCGATAAACCAAGAGACCCAGTACTTC. Translating gives CASSSPINQETQYF. The entire variable domain, with the rest obtained from reference TRBV11-2 and TRBJ2-5, is as follows: EAGVAQSPRYKIIEKRQSVAFWCNPISGHATLYWYQQILGQGPKLLIQFQNNGVVDDSQLPKDRFSAERLKGVDSTLKIQPAKLEDSAVYLCASSSPINQETQYFGPGTRLLVL.

The chain joins TRBV7-2 to TRBJ2-5; TRBD1 agrees at 7 bases. There are 17 residues in the CDR3. The ends lost 2 bases at V and 5 bases at J; junction bases unmatched: 14. CDR1 and CDR2 (germline): SGHTA, FQGNSA. CDR3 sequence reads: CASSLPPEGARRETQYF. CDR3 DNA sequence: TGTGCCAGCAGCTTACCTCCTGAGGGGGCGCGAAGGGAGACCCAGTACTTC. Drawing the rest from reference TRBV7-2 and TRBJ2-5, the complete variable domain is GAGVSQSPSNKVTEKGKDVELRCDPISGHTALYWYRQSLGQGLEFLIYFQGNSAPDKSGLPSDRFSAERTGGSVSTLTIQRTQQEDSAVYLCASSLPPEGARRETQYFGPGTRLLVL.

The rearrangement uses TRBV29-1 and TRBJ2-1, with D possibly being TRBD1 (6 bases). The ends were cut back, 4 bases at V and 4 bases at J, with 11 bases in the middle. CDR1 is SQVTM and CDR2 is ANQGSEA in the germline V gene. The CDR3 consists of 13 residues. In DNA, the CDR3 is TGCAGCGTTGGGACAGAACTTTACAATGAGCAGTTCTTC. Translation: CSVGTELYNEQFF.

The CDR3 here is CASSLGTNYNEQFF. The CDR3 DNA sequence: TGTGCCAGCAGCTTAGGCACTAACTACAATGAGCAGTTCTTC. The chain combines TRBV11-1 with TRBJ2-1, with D unresolved. Germline-derived CDR1 and CDR2 are SGHAT and FQDESV (reference sequence). The CDR3 is 14 amino acids. The V end lost 1 base, the J end lost 3 bases, and 7 bases lay between the germline ends.

This clone was counted only a few times. V is TRBV5-6 and J is TRBJ2-3; D is perhaps TRBD2 (6 bases). The CDR3 loop spans 17 amino acids. Germline V gene data show CDR1 as SGHDT and CDR2 as YYEEEE. Trimming removed 3 bases from V and 1 base from J, with 18 bases in between. The CDR3 DNA sequence: TGTGCCAGCAGCTCTGGACTAACCATAATCCGCACAGATACGCAGTATTTT. Protein: CASSSGLTIIRTDTQYF.

This clone appeared a few times. This chain joins TRBV11-2 and TRBJ2-5; possible D gene TRBD1, 5 bases. With 5 bases removed from V and 9 bases from J, the gap between germline ends came to 19 bases. Germline V CDR1 and CDR2: SGHAT, FQNNGV. The CDR3 runs 14 residues. CDR3 protein: CASSSLRDRLAQYF. CDR3 in DNA: TGTGCCAGCAGCAGCCTCAGGGATAGGTTGGCCCAGTACTTC.

This sequence joins TRBV29-1 and TRBJ2-7; maybe TRBD1 (6 bases). Trimming removed 4 bases at V and 2 bases at J, with 9 bases between. CDR1 SQVTM and CDR2 ANQGSEA come from the germline V gene. The CDR3 extends over 12 amino acids. CDR3 amino acids: CSVVGTTYEQYF. The CDR3 DNA reads as TGCAGCGTTGTAGGGACAACCTACGAGCAGTACTTC.